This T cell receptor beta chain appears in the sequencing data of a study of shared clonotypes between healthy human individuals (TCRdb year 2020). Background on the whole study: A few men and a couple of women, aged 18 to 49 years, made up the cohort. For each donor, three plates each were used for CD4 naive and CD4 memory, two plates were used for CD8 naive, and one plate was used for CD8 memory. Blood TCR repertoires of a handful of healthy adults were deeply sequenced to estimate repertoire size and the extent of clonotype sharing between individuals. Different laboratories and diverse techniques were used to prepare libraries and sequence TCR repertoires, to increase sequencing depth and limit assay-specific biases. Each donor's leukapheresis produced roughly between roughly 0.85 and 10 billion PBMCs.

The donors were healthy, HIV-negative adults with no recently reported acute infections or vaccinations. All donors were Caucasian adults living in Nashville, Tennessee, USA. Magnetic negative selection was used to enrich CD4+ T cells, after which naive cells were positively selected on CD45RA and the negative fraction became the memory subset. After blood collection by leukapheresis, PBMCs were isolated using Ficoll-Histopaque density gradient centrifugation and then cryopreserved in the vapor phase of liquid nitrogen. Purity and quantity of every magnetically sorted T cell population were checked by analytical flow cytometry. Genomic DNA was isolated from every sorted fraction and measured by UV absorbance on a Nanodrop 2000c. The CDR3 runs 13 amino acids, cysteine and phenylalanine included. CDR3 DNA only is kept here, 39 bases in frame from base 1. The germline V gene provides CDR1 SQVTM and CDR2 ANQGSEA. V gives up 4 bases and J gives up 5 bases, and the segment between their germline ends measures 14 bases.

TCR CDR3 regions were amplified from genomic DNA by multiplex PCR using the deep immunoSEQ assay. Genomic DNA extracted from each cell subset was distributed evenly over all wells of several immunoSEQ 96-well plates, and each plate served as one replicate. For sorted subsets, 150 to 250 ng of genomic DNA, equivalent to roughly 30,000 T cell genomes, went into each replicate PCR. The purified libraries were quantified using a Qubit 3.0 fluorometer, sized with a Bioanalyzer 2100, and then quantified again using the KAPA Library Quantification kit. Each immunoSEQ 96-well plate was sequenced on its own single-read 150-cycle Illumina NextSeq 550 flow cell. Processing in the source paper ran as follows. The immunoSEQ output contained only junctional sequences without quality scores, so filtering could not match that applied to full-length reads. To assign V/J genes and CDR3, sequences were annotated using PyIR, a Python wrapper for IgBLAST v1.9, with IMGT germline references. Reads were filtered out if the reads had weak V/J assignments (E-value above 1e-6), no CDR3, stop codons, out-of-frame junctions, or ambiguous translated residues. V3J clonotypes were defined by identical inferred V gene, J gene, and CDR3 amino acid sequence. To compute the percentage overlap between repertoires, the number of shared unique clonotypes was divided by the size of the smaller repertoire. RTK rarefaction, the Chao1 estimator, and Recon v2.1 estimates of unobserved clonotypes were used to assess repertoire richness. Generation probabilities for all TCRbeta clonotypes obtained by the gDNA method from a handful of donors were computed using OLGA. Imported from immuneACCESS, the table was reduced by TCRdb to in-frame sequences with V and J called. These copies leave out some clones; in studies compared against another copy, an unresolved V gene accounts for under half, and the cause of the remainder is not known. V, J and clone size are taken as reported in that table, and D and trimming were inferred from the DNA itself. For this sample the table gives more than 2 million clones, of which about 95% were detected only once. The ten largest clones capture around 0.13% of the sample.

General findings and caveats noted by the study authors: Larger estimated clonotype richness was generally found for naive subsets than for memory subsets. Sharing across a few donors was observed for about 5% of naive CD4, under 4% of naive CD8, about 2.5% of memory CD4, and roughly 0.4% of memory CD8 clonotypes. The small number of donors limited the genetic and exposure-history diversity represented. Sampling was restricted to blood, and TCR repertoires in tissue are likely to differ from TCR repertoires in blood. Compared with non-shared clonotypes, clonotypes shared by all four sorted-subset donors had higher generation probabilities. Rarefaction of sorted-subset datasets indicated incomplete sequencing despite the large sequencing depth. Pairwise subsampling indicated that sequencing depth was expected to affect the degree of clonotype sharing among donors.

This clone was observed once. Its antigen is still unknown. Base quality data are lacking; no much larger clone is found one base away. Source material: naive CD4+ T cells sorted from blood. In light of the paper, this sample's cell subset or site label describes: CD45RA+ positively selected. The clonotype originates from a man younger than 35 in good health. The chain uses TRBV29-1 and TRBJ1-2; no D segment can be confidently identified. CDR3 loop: CSVVSSGIYGYTF. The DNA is TGCAGCGTTGTTTCGTCTGGCATATATGGCTACACCTTC.